The present T cell receptor (beta chain) was sequenced within a study of OX40 agonist ivuxolimab in advanced cancers. Notes on the study in general: More expanded clones were seen, on average, in CD8+ T cells than in CD4+.

This table comes from immunoSEQ multiplex PCR, and its TCRdb copy is limited to in-frame clones, with some not included. The table lists under 25,000 clones, 86% of them singletons. The CDR3 extends over 19 amino acids. The germline V gene encodes CDR1 ENHRY and CDR2 SYGVKD. With 0 bases removed from V and 4 bases from J, the gap between germline ends came to 21 bases. As regards this clone: Antigen specificity is unknown.

This TCR was recovered from an adult with an advanced solid tumor such as melanoma, head and neck, liver or kidney cancer. The genes are TRBV10-3 and TRBJ2-2; D possibly matches TRBD1 or TRBD2 (6 bases each). The sequencing here drew on CD4+ or CD8+ T cells sorted from blood, taken in a trial of the OX40 agonist ivuxolimab. The DNA for the CDR3 is TGTGCCATCAGTGAGTCGGAGGTCGGGGGCCTGCTACTCACCGGGGAGCTGTTTTTT. This codes for CAISESEVGGLLLTGELFF.